This T cell receptor (beta chain) was identified in a study of shared clonotypes between healthy human individuals. The data were produced by immunoSEQ multiplex PCR, yet TCRdb's version contains in-frame clones alone and is incomplete. Of roughly 2,000,000 clones listed, roughly 95% are singletons. General observations from the study: Clonotypes not shared had lower generation probabilities than those common to all four donors. A handful of donors showed sharing of about 4.7% of naive CD4 clonotypes.

CD8 cells classed as naive were CD45RO-negative and positively selected for CCR7, excluding terminally differentiated effector memory CD45RA+ cells. Germline values: CDR1 SGDLS, CDR2 YYNGEE. CDR3 size: 17 residues. The V gene lost 3 bases and the J gene lost 8 bases, with 26 bases spanning the gap. Comments on this clone: The antigen remains unidentified.

The V and J genes are TRBV9 and TRBJ1-1, with D possibly being TRBD1 (6 bases). The specimen sequenced was naive CD8+ T cells sorted from blood. This TCR derives from a man aged 18 to 29 in good health. CDR3 sequence (DNA): TGTGCCAGCAGCGCCCACAAAAATACCGGGACACACCAAGAAGCTTTCTTT. It encodes CASSAHKNTGTHQEAFF.